The clone carrying this TCR beta chain has only a few counts. Primers used in a second PCR of about 7 to 11 cycles were a sample-barcoded 5' primer and a J-beta primer mix. Each CDR3 protein is one row after TCRdb ran MiXCR on the 5' RACE reads. The sample records 1.5 million to 2 million distinct CDR3 sequences, 28% being singletons. This entry belongs to a study of blood T cells in healthy people across ages. V dropped 4 bases and J dropped 6; count of bases not matched to a gene: 8. Per germline, CDR1 MGHDK and CDR2 SYGVNS. The CDR3 spans 14 residues. The sample consisted of blood. This sequence joins TRBV25-1 and TRBJ1-2, with 7 bases fitting TRBD1. The source is a woman under 40 in good health. The CDR3 reads CASSGPTGWDGYTF. For the CDR3, the DNA is TGTGCCAGCAGTGGACCGACAGGGTGGGATGGCTACACCTTC.